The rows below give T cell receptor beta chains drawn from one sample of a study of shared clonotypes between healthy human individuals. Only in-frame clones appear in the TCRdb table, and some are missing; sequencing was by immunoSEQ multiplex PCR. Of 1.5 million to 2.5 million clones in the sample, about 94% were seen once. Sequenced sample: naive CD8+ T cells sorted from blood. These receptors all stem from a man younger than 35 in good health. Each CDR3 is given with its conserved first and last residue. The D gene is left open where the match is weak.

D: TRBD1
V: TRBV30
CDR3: CAWSTGQSYEQYF

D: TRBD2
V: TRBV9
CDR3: CASSHHAGEDTGELFF

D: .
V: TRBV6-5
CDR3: CASSRGLNTEAFF

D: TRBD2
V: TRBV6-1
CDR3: CASSAGLVSYEQYF

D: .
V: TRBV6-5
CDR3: CASSLRRTAQETQYF

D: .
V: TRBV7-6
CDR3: CASSLVGRQETQYF

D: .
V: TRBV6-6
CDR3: CASSYSYPSYECVF

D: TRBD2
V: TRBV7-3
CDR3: CASSSSSGGAIDTQYF

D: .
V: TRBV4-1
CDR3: CASSLRSTGHEQYF

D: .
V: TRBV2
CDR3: CASSEARQGGDQPQHF

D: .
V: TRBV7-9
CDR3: CASSLPGFAEAFF

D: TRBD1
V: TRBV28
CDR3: CASSLTGAGANVLTF

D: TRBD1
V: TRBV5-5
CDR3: CASSAAPGQANQPQHF

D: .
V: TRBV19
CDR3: CASRLRDGPTPLHF

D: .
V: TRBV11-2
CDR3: CASSLVGGGNEQFF

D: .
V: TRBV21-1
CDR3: CASSKSSSNNEQFF

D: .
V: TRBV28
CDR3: CASSFQGDDYGYTF

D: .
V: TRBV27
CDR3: CASSGWGGQLNEQFF

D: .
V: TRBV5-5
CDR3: CASSYDRTYNEQFF

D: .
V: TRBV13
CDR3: CASSHDPLEFGSTDTQYF

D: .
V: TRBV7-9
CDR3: CASSLGWEEQFF

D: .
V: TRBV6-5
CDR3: CASSYGRSRGTEAFF

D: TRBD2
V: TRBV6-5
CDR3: CASSYLGLAGDGEQFF

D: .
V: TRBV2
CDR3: CASSEDPFNEQFF

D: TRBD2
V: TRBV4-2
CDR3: CASSQGGGQETQYF

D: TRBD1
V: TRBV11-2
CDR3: CASTRTGTGITEQYF

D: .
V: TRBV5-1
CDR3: CASSTDKGGGLNTEAFF

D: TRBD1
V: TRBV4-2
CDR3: CASSQVGDRGPEAFF

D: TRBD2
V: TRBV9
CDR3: CASSPKREGPDTQYF

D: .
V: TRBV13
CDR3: CASSLGRQSQPQHF

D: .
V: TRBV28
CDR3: CASSSGMNTEAFF

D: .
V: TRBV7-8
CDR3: CASSLEGGNEQYF

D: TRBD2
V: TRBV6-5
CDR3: CASSLGLAGARAYF

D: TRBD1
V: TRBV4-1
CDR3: CASSQVGGLQPQHF

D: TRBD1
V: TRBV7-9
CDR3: CASSLDLGQGVGDTQYF

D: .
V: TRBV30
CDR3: CAWSPKGGNEQFF

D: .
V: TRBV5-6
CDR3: CASSGGASYYEQYF

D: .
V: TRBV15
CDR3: CATQWTAAQETQYF

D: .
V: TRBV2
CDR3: CASSEGGSSTDTQYF

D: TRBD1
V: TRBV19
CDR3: CASSSPGQGVDEQYF

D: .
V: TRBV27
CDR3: CASTWTAGSALHF

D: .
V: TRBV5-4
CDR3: CASSLGQFYGYTF